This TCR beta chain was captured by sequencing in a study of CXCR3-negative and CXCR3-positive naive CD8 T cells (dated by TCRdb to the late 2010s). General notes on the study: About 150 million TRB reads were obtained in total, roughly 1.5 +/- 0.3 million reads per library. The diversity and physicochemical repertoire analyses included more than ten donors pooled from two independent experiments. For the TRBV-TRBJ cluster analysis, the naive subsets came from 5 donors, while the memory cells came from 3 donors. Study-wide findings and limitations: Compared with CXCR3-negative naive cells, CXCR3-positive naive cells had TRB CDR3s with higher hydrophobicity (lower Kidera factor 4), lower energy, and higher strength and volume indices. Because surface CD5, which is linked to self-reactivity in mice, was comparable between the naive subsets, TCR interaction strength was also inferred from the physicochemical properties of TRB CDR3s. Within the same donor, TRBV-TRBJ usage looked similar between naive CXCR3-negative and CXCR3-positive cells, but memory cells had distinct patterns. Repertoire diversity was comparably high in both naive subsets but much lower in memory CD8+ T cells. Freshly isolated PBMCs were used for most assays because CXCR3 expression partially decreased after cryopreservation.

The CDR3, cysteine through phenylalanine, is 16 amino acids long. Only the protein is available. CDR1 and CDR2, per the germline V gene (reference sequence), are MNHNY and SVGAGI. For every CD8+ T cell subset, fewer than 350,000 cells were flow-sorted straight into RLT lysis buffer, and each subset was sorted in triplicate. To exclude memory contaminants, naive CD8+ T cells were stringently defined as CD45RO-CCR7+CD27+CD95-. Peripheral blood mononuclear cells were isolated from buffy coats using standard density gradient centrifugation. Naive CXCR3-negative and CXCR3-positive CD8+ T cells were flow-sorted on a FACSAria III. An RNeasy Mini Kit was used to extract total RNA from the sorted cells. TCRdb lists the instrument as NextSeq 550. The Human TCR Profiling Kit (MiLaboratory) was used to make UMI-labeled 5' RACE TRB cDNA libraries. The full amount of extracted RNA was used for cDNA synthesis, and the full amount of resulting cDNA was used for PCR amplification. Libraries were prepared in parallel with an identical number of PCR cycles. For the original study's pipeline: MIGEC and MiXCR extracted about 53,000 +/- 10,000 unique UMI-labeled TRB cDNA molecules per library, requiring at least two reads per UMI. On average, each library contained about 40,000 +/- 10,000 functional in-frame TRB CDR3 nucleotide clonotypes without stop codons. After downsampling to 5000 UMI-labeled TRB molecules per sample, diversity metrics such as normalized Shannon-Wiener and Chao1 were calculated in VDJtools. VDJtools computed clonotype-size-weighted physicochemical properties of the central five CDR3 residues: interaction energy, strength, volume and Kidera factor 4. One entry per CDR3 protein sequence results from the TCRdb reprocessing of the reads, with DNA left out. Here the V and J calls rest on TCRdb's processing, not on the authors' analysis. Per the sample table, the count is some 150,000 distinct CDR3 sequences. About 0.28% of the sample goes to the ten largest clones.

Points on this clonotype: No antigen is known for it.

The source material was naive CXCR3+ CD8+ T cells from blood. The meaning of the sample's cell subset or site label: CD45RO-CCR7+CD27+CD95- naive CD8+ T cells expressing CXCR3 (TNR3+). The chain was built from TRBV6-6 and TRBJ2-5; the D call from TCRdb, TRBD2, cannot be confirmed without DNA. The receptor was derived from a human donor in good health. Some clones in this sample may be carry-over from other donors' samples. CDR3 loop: CASSLPRSGGSETQYF.